The 29 T cell receptor beta chains below all came from one sample that was sequenced in a study of blood T cells in healthy people across ages. A J-beta primer mix and a sample-barcoded 5' primer were used in a second PCR of roughly 7 to 12 cycles. TCRdb reanalysed the 5' RACE reads using MiXCR and keeps one entry per CDR3 protein. Here the sample spans about 970,000 distinct CDR3 sequences, roughly 51% being singletons. The specimen sequenced was blood. Receptor source: a woman aged 55-69 years in good health.

The genes are TRBV6-6 and TRBJ2-7; a weak D match, TRBD1 (5 bases). From germline, CDR1 is MNHNY and CDR2 SVGAGI (reference sequence). V was pared by 0 bases and J by 3 bases, with 12 bases between. The CDR3 totals 15 residues. The CDR3, as DNA: TGTGCCAGCAGTTACTCAGTGGCAGGGTACTACGAGCAGTACTTC. Translating gives CASSYSVAGYYEQYF.

The gene calls are TRBV7-2 and TRBJ1-4; D gene unclear. Per germline, CDR1 SGHTA and CDR2 FQGNSA. Trimming stripped 1 base from V and 0 bases from J, with 6 bases between. This CDR3 has 15 residues. The CDR3 here is CASSLVVATNEKLFF. DNA for the CDR3: TGTGCCAGCAGCTTAGTTGTTGCAACTAATGAAAAACTGTTTTTT.

V usage is TRBV20-1 and J usage is TRBJ1-5, with 7 nucleotides matching TRBD1. The CDR3 runs to 13 residues. Germline CDR1 is DFQATT and CDR2 is SNEGSKA (reference sequence). With V trimmed by 5 bases and J by 0 bases, 1 base remained unmatched. CDR3 sequence: CSAAGGSNQPQHF. In nucleotides, the CDR3 is TGCAGTGCTGCAGGGGGTAGCAATCAGCCCCAGCATTTT.

The CDR3 region is CASSSPASEAFF. Written as DNA, the CDR3 is TGTGCCAGCAGTTCCCCTGCTTCTGAAGCTTTCTTT. This chain connects TRBV6-6 to TRBJ1-1, with D hard to call. From germline, CDR1 is MNHNY and CDR2 SVGAGI (reference sequence). The length of the CDR3 is 12 residues. The V end lost 4 bases, the J end lost 6 bases, and 9 bases lay between the germline ends.

This clonotype is a singleton in its sample. The chain carries TRBV27 and TRBJ1-6, with D perhaps TRBD1 (6 bases). Trimming stripped 5 bases from V and 18 bases from J, with 20 bases between. Germline CDR1 reads MNHEY; CDR2 reads SMNVEV (reference sequence). CDR3 size: 13 residues. This CDR3 reads CASSPPGTRTPHF. The CDR3 region has the DNA TGTGCCAGCAGTCCTCCCGGGACAAGGACCCCCCACTTT.

This clonotype was seen more than once but under ten times. The genes are TRBV6-6 and TRBJ2-1, with 14 bases aligning to TRBD2. The ends lost 6 bases at V and 10 bases at J; junction bases unmatched: 11. The CDR3 is 16 amino acids. The germline V gene has CDR1 MNHNY and CDR2 SVGAGI (reference sequence). CDR3: CASRPTGLAGGLEQFF. In nucleotides, the CDR3 is TGTGCCAGCAGACCGACCGGACTAGCGGGAGGACTAGAGCAGTTCTTC.

This clonotype has only one observation. This sequence joins TRBV11-2 and TRBJ1-5, with D possibly being TRBD1 (5 bases). Trimming pared 7 bases from V and 5 bases from J, leaving 24 bases between. The germline CDR1 and CDR2 sequences are SGHAT and FQNNGV. The length of the CDR3 is 17 residues. The CDR3 loop reads CASIYRGIGTFDQPQHF. The CDR3 DNA sequence: TGTGCCAGCATCTACCGGGGCATCGGAACCTTCGATCAGCCCCAGCATTTT.

This clonotype showed up just a few times. The chain is built from TRBV28 and TRBJ2-7; 9 nucleotides line up with TRBD2. V was pared by 4 bases and J by 1 base, with 5 bases of the junction left unmatched. The length of the CDR3 is 15 residues. Germline CDR1 MDHEN, CDR2 SYDVKM. DNA for the CDR3: TGTGCCAGCAGTTCACCTAGCGGGGCGTCCTACGAGCAGTACTTC. Translated, it gives CASSSPSGASYEQYF.

This clonotype was picked up many times. The genes are TRBV9 and TRBJ2-5, with D perhaps TRBD2 (6 bases). The CDR3 length is 16 residues. The germline gives CDR1 SGDLS, CDR2 YYNGEE. V was pared by 0 bases and J by 1 base, with 13 bases between. This CDR3 reads CASSVEGDGGQETQYF. In nucleotides, the CDR3 is TGTGCCAGCAGCGTAGAAGGTGACGGGGGCCAAGAGACCCAGTACTTC.

This clonotype was seen a single time. This chain connects TRBV20-1 to TRBJ2-7; D gene ambiguous. With the DNA end fitting TRBJ2-5 better, the J assignment may be wrong. Germline lookup yields CDR1 DFQATT and CDR2 SNEGSKA (reference sequence). This CDR3 has 12 residues. The CDR3 region has the DNA TGCAGTGCTAGACACCCCAGTGAGACCCAGTACTTC. Residues: CSARHPSETQYF.

The chain is built from TRBV15 and TRBJ2-1; D unresolved. Trimming took off 8 bases at V and 6 bases at J, with 11 bases between the two ends. CDR3 length: 12 residues. Germline CDR1 LNHNV, CDR2 YYDKDF (reference sequence). In DNA, the CDR3 is TGTGCCACCGGAATACAAGTCAATGAGCAGTTCTTC. This codes for CATGIQVNEQFF.

This clonotype was recorded a few times. V is TRBV20-1 and J is TRBJ2-7; 7 bases fit TRBD1. After removal of 7 bases from V and 3 bases from J, the junction contained 9 bases not matched to a gene. The CDR3 spans 13 residues. The germline gives CDR1 DFQATT, CDR2 SNEGSKA (reference sequence). The CDR3 here is CSGTRGSGYEQYF. In DNA, the CDR3 is TGCAGTGGGACCAGGGGGTCCGGCTACGAGCAGTACTTC.

The sample holds a few counts of this clonotype. The V call is TRBV10-1, the J call TRBJ2-7; D is unresolved. Germline CDR1 WNHNN, CDR2 SYGVQD (reference sequence). V was clipped by 3 bases and J by 12 bases, with 3 bases between them. The CDR3 length is 8 residues. As DNA, the CDR3 is TGCGCCAGCAGTGATCGGTACTTC. Translating it yields CASSDRYF.

There are many counts of this clonotype. The chain carries TRBV4-1 and TRBJ1-1; no clear D. The germline V gene encodes CDR1 MGHRA and CDR2 YSYEKL. The CDR3 is 15 residues long. V was trimmed by 0 bases and J by 2 bases, leaving 10 bases between them. The CDR3 DNA is TGCGCCAGCAGCCAAGATCGAGGCGTTAACACTGAAGCTTTCTTT. Translation gives CASSQDRGVNTEAFF.

The chain carries TRBV6-5 and TRBJ2-7; TRBD1 matches 7 bases. CDR3 length: 14 residues. J was trimmed by 7 bases and V by 6 bases; bases with no gene match: 12. Germline V gives CDR1 MNHEY, CDR2 SVGAGI. The CDR3 is CASSRQGFSDEQYF. The DNA of the CDR3 is TGTGCCAGCAGCAGACAGGGCTTTTCGGATGAGCAGTACTTC.

This clonotype was seen a handful of times. The chain combines TRBV5-1 with TRBJ2-7; 8 bases are shared with TRBD2. After removal of 4 bases from V and 6 bases from J, the junction contained 15 bases not matched to a gene. Germline CDR1 reads SGHRS; CDR2 reads YFSETQ. This CDR3 is 16 amino acids long. The CDR3: CASSLLAGLETSEQYF. Written as DNA, the CDR3 is TGCGCCAGCAGCCTCCTGGCGGGACTAGAGACAAGCGAGCAGTACTTC.

This rearrangement joins TRBV20-1 to TRBJ2-3, with 8 bases aligning to TRBD2. Unmatched junction bases numbered 10, after V lost 1 base and J lost 7 bases. The germline V gene has CDR1 DFQATT and CDR2 SNEGSKA (reference sequence). This CDR3 region has 15 residues. The CDR3 region has the DNA TGCAGTGCTAGAGGGGTCCCCGGGAGGGAGTATACGCAGTATTTT. Its protein product is CSARGVPGREYTQYF.

This clonotype was counted only a few times. The chain uses TRBV12-3 or TRBV12-4 and TRBJ2-5; 12 positions agree with TRBD2. The V gene end was trimmed by 7 bases and the J gene end by 1 base; junction bases not matched to a gene: 13. The CDR3 sequence is 18 residues long. CDR3 in DNA: TGTGCCAGCAATCTTGGGGGACTAGCGGGTTTCACCCAAGAGACCCAGTACTTC. This gives the protein CASNLGGLAGFTQETQYF.

The chain joins TRBV6-6 to TRBJ1-2, with 11 bases identical to TRBD1. V gave up 4 bases and J gave up 8 bases; unmatched junction bases: 9. Germline lookup yields CDR1 MNHNY and CDR2 SVGAGI (reference sequence). The CDR3 loop spans 15 amino acids. This CDR3 reads CASSSPPGQGGGYTF. DNA of the CDR3: TGTGCCAGCAGTTCCCCCCCGGGACAGGGGGGAGGCTACACCTTC.

The chain uses TRBV20-1 and TRBJ2-5; D unclear. Gene TRBJ2-7 matches the end of the DNA better, so the J call may be wrong. The germline V gene encodes CDR1 DFQATT and CDR2 SNEGSKA (reference sequence). The CDR3 is made up of 12 amino acids. Here the CDR3 DNA reads TGCAGTACTTCCCTTGGCCATTACGAGCAGTACTTC. This translates into CSTSLGHYEQYF.

The chain recombines TRBV20-1 with TRBJ2-5, with TRBD1 identical over 7 bases. J gave up 4 bases and V 6 bases, and 11 bases lay outside the gene matches. This CDR3 contains 14 residues. Germline V gene data show CDR1 as DFQATT and CDR2 as SNEGSKA (reference sequence). CDR3 sequence: CSAQDRAFGETQYF. The CDR3 coding sequence is TGCAGTGCCCAAGACAGGGCTTTCGGAGAGACCCAGTACTTC.

The DNA for the CDR3 is TGTGCCACCAGCAGAGATCGGGACAGGAGTGAGACCCAGTACTTC. The encoded protein is CATSRDRDRSETQYF. The rearrangement links TRBV15 to TRBJ2-5; 8 bases line up with TRBD1. The germline V gene encodes CDR1 LNHNV and CDR2 YYDKDF (reference sequence). Trimming took 0 bases from V and 5 from J; bases not matched to a gene: 5. This CDR3 is built from 15 residues.

The chain combines TRBV12-3 or TRBV12-4 with TRBJ1-2; D is unresolved. Trimming stripped 3 bases from V and 7 bases from J, with 9 bases between. This CDR3 has 12 residues. This chain's CDR3 is CASSLSGGGYTF. Written as DNA, the CDR3 is TGTGCCAGCAGTTTGTCAGGCGGTGGCTACACCTTC.

This clonotype was counted at least ten times. The chain is built from TRBV11-2 and TRBJ2-7, with D unresolved. The ends were cut back, 4 bases at V and 5 bases at J, with 9 bases in the middle. The CDR3 has 12 amino acids. In germline, CDR1 is SGHAT, CDR2 FQNNGV. The CDR3 here is CASSSVVHEQYF. For the CDR3, the DNA is TGTGCCAGCAGCTCAGTGGTTCACGAGCAGTACTTC. The full variable domain, rest sourced from reference TRBV11-2 and TRBJ2-7, is EAGVAQSPRYKIIEKRQSVAFWCNPISGHATLYWYQQILGQGPKLLIQFQNNGVVDDSQLPKDRFSAERLKGVDSTLKIQPAKLEDSAVYLCASSSVVHEQYFGPGTRLTVT.

This clonotype has a single count. The chain employs TRBV6-2 or TRBV6-3 and TRBJ2-7, with no clear D. Germline V lookup: CDR1 MNHEY, CDR2 SVGEGT. Trimming took 0 bases from V and 5 from J, leaving 8 bases between them. The CDR3 length is 13 residues. The CDR3 loop reads CASSYSRAHEQYF. DNA for the CDR3: TGTGCCAGCAGTTACTCTAGGGCCCACGAGCAGTACTTC.

This clonotype was seen only a few times. The V gene is TRBV27, the J gene TRBJ2-7, with D tentatively TRBD1 (5 bases). The V end lost 3 bases, the J end lost 4 bases, and 13 bases lay between the germline ends. Germline V lookup: CDR1 MNHEY, CDR2 SMNVEV (reference sequence). The CDR3 contains 14 residues. The CDR3: CASSFQGNGYEQYF. The CDR3 nucleotides are TGTGCCAGCAGTTTTCAGGGAAATGGATACGAGCAGTACTTC.

The chain couples TRBV20-1 to TRBJ2-1; 8 positions match TRBD1. CDR3 length equals 17 residues. The V and J ends lost 0 bases and 5 bases, in that order; junction bases with no gene match: 12. CDR1 and CDR2 (germline): DFQATT, SNEGSKA (reference sequence). This chain's CDR3 is CSAREPSLGQGDNEQFF. DNA of the CDR3: TGCAGTGCTAGAGAGCCTAGTCTTGGACAGGGTGACAATGAGCAGTTCTTC.

This sequence joins TRBV6-4 and TRBJ2-3; D not resolved. Germline CDR1 reads MRHNA; CDR2 reads SNTAGT. This CDR3 comprises 14 residues. The germline V and J ends were trimmed by 3 bases and 4 bases, with 11 bases remaining between them. CDR3 sequence reads: CASSERWPPDTQYF. The CDR3 bases are TGTGCCAGCAGTGAGCGGTGGCCACCAGATACGCAGTATTTT.

CDR3 sequence reads: CAVRTGSSYEQYF. CDR3 in DNA: TGTGCCGTGCGGACAGGGAGCTCCTACGAGCAGTACTTC. The J gene is TRBJ2-7, the V gene TRBV30; 8 bases are shared with TRBD1. This CDR3 has 13 amino acids. Germline V CDR1 and CDR2: GTSNPN, SVGIG (reference sequence). The trim removed 8 bases at V and 0 bases at J, leaving 6 bases unmatched.